These 19 T cell receptor beta chains share one sample of origin, sequenced in a study of blood T cell repertoires in COVID-19. Profiling relied on immunoSEQ multiplex PCR, and the TCRdb table lists in-frame clones only, not all of them. This table holds under 200,000 clones, about 82% found once. Input material: peripheral blood. These receptors were obtained from a man between 65 and 85 years old with active or convalescent COVID-19.

J is TRBJ1-5 and V is TRBV27, with 8 bases lining up with TRBD1. V dropped 6 bases and J dropped 4; count of bases not matched to a gene: 2. Germline CDR1 and CDR2: MNHEY and SMNVEV (reference sequence). This CDR3 region has 13 residues. CDR3 in amino acids: CASRRTGNQPQHF. The CDR3, as DNA: TGTGCCAGCAGACGGACAGGGAATCAGCCCCAGCATTTT.

The chain recombines TRBV11-3 with TRBJ2-1; 11 nucleotides line up with TRBD2. The V gene's germline CDR1 is SGHNT and CDR2 YENEEA. The CDR3 extends over 14 amino acids. The V and J ends lost 6 bases and 5 bases, in that order; junction bases with no gene match: 3. CDR3 DNA sequence: TGTGCCAGCAGTCCGGGACTAGCGGACAATGAGCAGTTCTTC. It is translated as CASSPGLADNEQFF.

This rearrangement joins TRBV10-2 to TRBJ2-3; TRBD2 matches 11 bases. CDR3 size: 17 residues. Losses at the gene ends were 3 bases for V and 4 bases for J; bases not matched to a gene: 9. The germline gives CDR1 WSHSY, CDR2 SAAADI. The CDR3 here is CASSDGSGGAEPDTQYF. The CDR3 DNA follows: TGCGCCAGCAGTGATGGTAGCGGGGGGGCCGAGCCAGATACGCAGTATTTT.

The chain recombines TRBV6-5 with TRBJ1-1; D is uncertain. Germline V gene sequence: CDR1 MNHEY, CDR2 SVGAGI. The CDR3 is 13 residues long. V dropped 6 bases and J dropped 2 bases, with 10 bases sitting between them. The DNA for the CDR3 is TGTGCCAGCAGAATACTTGAAAACACTGAAGCTTTCTTT. As protein: CASRILENTEAFF.

This chain uses TRBV19 with TRBJ2-2, with 7 bases aligning to TRBD2. Losses at the gene ends were 5 bases for V and 7 bases for J; bases not matched to a gene: 4. The CDR3 loop spans 13 amino acids. Per germline, CDR1 LNHDA and CDR2 SQIVND (reference sequence). This CDR3 is CASSRGVVGELFF. The CDR3 region has the DNA TGTGCCAGTAGTCGGGGGGTAGTCGGGGAGCTGTTTTTT.

The chain is built from TRBV9 and TRBJ2-1; TRBD2 matches 7 bases. The CDR3 runs to 11 residues. J lost 10 bases, V lost 3 bases, and 1 base had no gene match. The germline V gene encodes CDR1 SGDLS and CDR2 YYNGEE. The CDR3 protein is CASSEGLEQFF. The CDR3 coding sequence is TGTGCCAGCAGCGAGGGACTAGAGCAGTTCTTC. Drawing the rest from reference TRBV9 and TRBJ2-1, the complete variable domain is DSGVTQTPKHLITATGQRVTLRCSPRSGDLSVYWYQQSLDQGLQFLIQYYNGEERAKGNILERFSAQQFPDLHSELNLSSLELGDSALYFCASSEGLEQFFGPGTRLTVL.

The V call is TRBV5-1, the J call TRBJ1-2; 9 bases are a match to TRBD1. With 4 bases clipped from V and 6 bases from J, the junction kept 4 bases outside the gene matches. The V gene's germline CDR1 is SGHRS and CDR2 YFSETQ. CDR3 length: 13 amino acids. The chain's CDR3 is CASSEDRGDGYTF. CDR3 bases: TGCGCCAGCAGCGAGGACAGGGGTGATGGCTACACCTTC.

The gene calls are TRBV12-2 and TRBJ2-7; no check of the table's D call, TRBD1, against the DNA was made. TRBV12-2 counts as a pseudogene. This CDR3 region has 14 residues. The CDR3 protein is CASRYPGQGGEQYF. The CDR3 DNA reads as TGTGCAAGTCGCTACCCCGGACAGGGCGGCGAGCAGTACTTC.

This chain uses TRBV2 with TRBJ2-1; D perhaps matches TRBD2 (6 bases). V dropped 0 bases and J dropped 3 bases, with 9 bases sitting between them. The CDR3 has 15 residues. Germline V gene data show CDR1 as SNHLY and CDR2 as FYNNEI. The CDR3 bases are TGTGCCAGCAGTGAAGCGGGACTGGACTACAATGAGCAGTTCTTC. This translates into CASSEAGLDYNEQFF.

The chain combines TRBV9 with TRBJ1-2; TRBD1 aligns across 8 bases. From germline, CDR1 is SGDLS and CDR2 YYNGEE. After removal of 0 bases from V and 7 bases from J, the junction contained 8 bases not matched to a gene. The CDR3 runs 15 residues. The CDR3 DNA reads TGTGCCAGCAGCGTAGATGGACAGGGCGCCCCTGGCTACACCTTC. Its protein is CASSVDGQGAPGYTF.

Comment on this clone: Its ends do not fully match the called genes, so a read error is possible. V gene TRBV2 combines with J gene TRBJ1-1; D is unclear. The germline V gene has CDR1 SNHLY and CDR2 FYNNEI. CDR3 size: 12 residues. For the CDR3, the DNA is TGTGCCAGCAAAAGCTCCTCGGCGGCCGGCCGCTTT. Translation: CASKSSSAAGRF.

The chain is built from TRBV9 and TRBJ2-2, with 8 bases fitting TRBD2. V gave up 3 bases and J gave up 7 bases; unmatched junction bases: 14. CDR3 size: 17 residues. Germline lookup yields CDR1 SGDLS and CDR2 YYNGEE. The CDR3 loop reads CASSARHRGGHDGELFF. CDR3 nucleotides: TGTGCCAGCAGCGCCCGTCATCGGGGGGGGCATGACGGGGAGCTGTTTTTT. Using reference TRBV9 and TRBJ2-2 for the parts outside the CDR3, the full variable domain is DSGVTQTPKHLITATGQRVTLRCSPRSGDLSVYWYQQSLDQGLQFLIQYYNGEERAKGNILERFSAQQFPDLHSELNLSSLELGDSALYFCASSARHRGGHDGELFFGEGSRLTVL.

The chain has TRBV5-8 and TRBJ2-2; D might be TRBD2 (5 bases). The CDR3 totals 16 residues. Germline loops: CDR1 SGHTS, CDR2 YDEGEE. The V end was cut by 4 bases, the J end by 0 bases, with 13 bases between. The chain's CDR3 is CASSARGTANTGELFF. The DNA for the CDR3 is TGTGCCAGCAGCGCCCGGGGAACGGCGAACACCGGGGAGCTGTTTTTT.

The rearrangement uses TRBV6-5 and TRBJ2-5; D is perhaps TRBD2 (6 bases). Trimming removed 5 bases at V and 7 bases at J, with 20 bases between. Looked up from germline, CDR1 is MNHEY and CDR2 is SVGAGI. This CDR3 region has 15 residues. CDR3 sequence (DNA): TGTGCCAGCAGTCCCTTTGCGGGGAGCATTGGGACCCAGTACTTC. Its protein product is CASSPFAGSIGTQYF.

The chain is built from TRBV10-3 and TRBJ2-5, with D uncertain. CDR1 and CDR2 from the germline V gene are ENHRY and SYGVKD. Trimming took off 0 bases at V and 0 bases at J, with 8 bases between the two ends. CDR3 length: 15 amino acids. The DNA for the CDR3 is TGTGCCATCAGTGAGTCAACTTCGTACCAAGAGACCCAGTACTTC. It specifies CAISESTSYQETQYF.

The chain couples TRBV5-1 to TRBJ2-2; 12 positions match TRBD2. Germline V gene data show CDR1 as SGHRS and CDR2 as YFSETQ. The CDR3 totals 16 residues. Trimming at V came to 1 base and at J to 6 bases, leaving 4 bases not matched to a gene. DNA for the CDR3: TGCGCCAGCAGCTTGAGACTAGCGGGAGTCCCCGGGGAGCTGTTTTTT. Translating it yields CASSLRLAGVPGELFF. Full variable domain (missing parts from reference TRBV5-1 and TRBJ2-2): KAGVTQTPRYLIKTRGQQVTLSCSPISGHRSVSWYQQTPGQGLQFLFEYFSETQRNKGNFPGRFSGRQFSNSRSEMNVSTLELGDSALYLCASSLRLAGVPGELFFGEGSRLTVL.

This clone has just one count. This sequence joins TRBV14 and TRBJ1-4; a weak D match, TRBD1 (5 bases). The CDR3 loop spans 17 amino acids. Germline lookup yields CDR1 SGHDN and CDR2 FVKESK. Trimming removed 0 bases at V and 8 bases at J, with 19 bases between. The CDR3 sequence is CASSQDGPGVMREKLFF. The CDR3, as DNA: TGTGCCAGCAGCCAAGATGGTCCGGGGGTAATGAGAGAAAAACTGTTTTTT.

In its sample, this clone was seen a few times. The V gene is TRBV27, the J gene TRBJ1-6; 7 positions agree with TRBD1. CDR1 is MNHEY, CDR2 SMNVEV, per germline (reference sequence). The J segment lost 9 bases and the V segment lost 0 bases, leaving 5 bases of the junction unmatched. This CDR3 is 15 amino acids long. The CDR3 bases are TGTGCCAGCAGTTTATCCCGGGACAGAGGTTCACCCCTCCACTTT. This encodes CASSLSRDRGSPLHF.

V gene TRBV3-1 (or the pseudogene TRBV3-2) combines with J gene TRBJ1-3; D gene uncertain. Looked up from germline, CDR1 is LGHDT and CDR2 is YNNKEL (reference sequence). The CDR3 length is 15 residues. V lost 4 bases and J lost 4, with 14 bases in between. The CDR3 bases are TGTGCCAGCAGCCTCCCAGGTTATGGGGGAAACACCATATATTTT. Protein sequence: CASSLPGYGGNTIYF.